This passage covers 15 T cell receptor beta chains from one sample sequenced in a study of cytomegalovirus exposure and HLA in healthy donors. The PCR made use of 60 Vbeta and 13 Jbeta primers. Assay used: immunoSEQ multiplex PCR; TCRdb lists only in-frame clones, some missing. The sample carries 150,000 to 200,000 clones, roughly 77% recorded once. The sequenced sample was PBMCs. These receptors came from a man aged 35 to 55 in good health and CMV-seropositive.

For the CDR3, the DNA is TGTGCCAGTAGTCCCACAGGGTGGCAGACCCAGTACTTC. Translation: CASSPTGWQTQYF. The rearrangement links TRBV19 to TRBJ2-5, with a weak D call TRBD1 (6 bases). V gave up 5 bases and J gave up 6 bases, with 13 bases separating them. The CDR3 is 13 residues long. Germline CDR1 is LNHDA and CDR2 is SQIVND (reference sequence).

This sequence joins TRBV28 and TRBJ1-2; 8 bases map to TRBD1. J lost 7 bases, V lost 4 bases, and 5 bases had no gene match. CDR3 size: 13 residues. CDR1 is MDHEN and CDR2 is SYDVKM in the germline V gene. For the CDR3, the DNA is TGTGCCAGCAGTTCCCAGGACAGGGCTGGCTACACCTTC. Translation gives CASSSQDRAGYTF.

This chain connects TRBV10-3 to TRBJ1-3, with D maybe TRBD1 (6 bases). There are 15 residues in the CDR3. Germline V gene sequence: CDR1 ENHRY, CDR2 SYGVKD. V was shortened by 11 bases and J by 0 bases, with 17 bases between the two germline ends. CDR3 sequence reads: CASRMGADSGNTIYF. The DNA for the CDR3 is TGTGCCTCTAGAATGGGGGCCGACTCTGGAAACACCATATATTTT.

In its sample, this clone was seen once. The V and J genes are TRBV6-1 and TRBJ2-5; tentative D call: TRBD1 (6 bases). The J call is doubtful: the DNA matches TRBJ2-7 better. CDR1 MNHNS and CDR2 SASEGT come from the germline V gene. The CDR3 length is 12 residues. CDR3: CATRTGSYEQYF. CDR3 sequence (DNA): TGTGCCACCCGAACAGGGTCCTACGAGCAGTACTTC.

This clone appeared a single time. The rearrangement links TRBV7-2 to TRBJ2-7; 13 nucleotides match TRBD2. CDR1 is SGHTA and CDR2 is FQGNSA in the germline V gene. J gave up 6 bases and V 6 bases, and 5 bases lay outside the gene matches. CDR3 length: 14 amino acids. CDR3 DNA sequence: TGTGCCAGCAGAAGGACTAGCGGGAGCTCCGAGCAGTACTTC. Its protein is CASRRTSGSSEQYF.

This clone appeared a single time. Other DNA sequences within the sample encode an identical CDR3. The rearrangement uses TRBV7-9 and TRBJ1-2; 7 bases fit TRBD1. The CDR3 contains 13 residues. Trimming cost V 1 base and J 8 bases; bases outside gene matches: 4. The germline V gene has CDR1 SEHNR and CDR2 FQNEAQ (reference sequence). The CDR3 nucleotides are TGTGCCAGCAGCTTAGTAGGGGGACAGGGCTACACCTTC. Translating it yields CASSLVGGQGYTF.

The rearrangement uses TRBV2 and TRBJ1-6; 8 nucleotides line up with TRBD1. From germline, CDR1 is SNHLY and CDR2 FYNNEI. There are 15 residues in the CDR3. The V gene end was trimmed by 6 bases and the J gene end by 9 bases; junction bases not matched to a gene: 10. The CDR3: CASRADRGSFSPLHF. In nucleotides, the CDR3 is TGTGCCAGCAGGGCCGACAGGGGCTCGTTTTCACCCCTCCACTTT.

This clone has just one count. The chain combines TRBV28 with TRBJ2-7; 8 positions match TRBD1. The CDR3 has 14 amino acids. Trimming took 4 bases from V and 3 from J; bases not matched to a gene: 5. The germline V gene encodes CDR1 MDHEN and CDR2 SYDVKM. Here the CDR3 reads CASSSTGTGYEQYF. CDR3 nucleotides: TGTGCCAGCAGTTCAACCGGGACAGGCTACGAGCAGTACTTC.

The rearrangement uses TRBV19 and TRBJ2-1, with D possibly matching TRBD2 (6 bases). This CDR3 has 15 amino acids. The V gene's germline CDR1 is LNHDA and CDR2 SQIVND (reference sequence). V was cut by 7 bases and J by 3 bases, with 16 bases left in between. The CDR3 nucleotides read TGTGCCAGTACATCCGGGGGACTCCGCTACAATGAGCAGTTCTTC. It encodes CASTSGGLRYNEQFF.

There are a few counts of this clone. V gene TRBV7-9 combines with J gene TRBJ2-7; D remains unclear. Germline V lookup: CDR1 SEHNR, CDR2 FQNEAQ (reference sequence). The CDR3 is 13 residues long. V shed 5 bases and J shed 6 bases, with 14 bases lying between them. CDR3 in amino acids: CASSVKAISEQYF. CDR3 bases: TGTGCCAGCAGCGTCAAAGCCATATCCGAGCAGTACTTC.

The gene calls are TRBV2 and TRBJ2-2; 8 bases align to TRBD1. The CDR3 is made up of 13 amino acids. The germline V gene encodes CDR1 SNHLY and CDR2 FYNNEI. The V gene end was trimmed by 10 bases and the J gene end by 3 bases; junction bases not matched to a gene: 4. In nucleotides, the CDR3 is TGTGCCACCCGACAGGGGTACACCGGGGAGCTGTTTTTT. It is translated as CATRQGYTGELFF.

This clone was counted only a few times. This sequence joins TRBV7-2 and TRBJ2-7, with D perhaps TRBD1 (5 bases). The CDR3 covers 15 residues. V shed 1 base and J shed 1 base, with 11 bases lying between them. Germline V CDR1 and CDR2: SGHTA, FQGNSA. CDR3 protein: CASSLELGRSYEQYF. As DNA, the CDR3 is TGTGCCAGCAGCTTAGAACTGGGGCGATCCTACGAGCAGTACTTC.

This clone was recorded only once. The chain links TRBV6-5 to TRBJ2-5; perhaps TRBD1 as D (6 bases). From germline, CDR1 is MNHEY and CDR2 SVGAGI. This CDR3 has 15 amino acids. Trimming cost V 7 bases and J 8 bases, with 23 bases left between them. The CDR3: CASIGLAGRGGTQYF. The CDR3 DNA reads TGTGCCAGCATTGGCTTGGCAGGGCGAGGGGGAACCCAGTACTTC.

There are a few counts of this clone. The CDR3 sequence is CASSFWTSGETQYF. CDR3 sequence (DNA): TGCGCCAGCAGCTTCTGGACTAGCGGGGAGACCCAGTACTTC. The rearrangement uses TRBV5-1 and TRBJ2-5; TRBD2 aligns across 11 bases. Germline CDR1 SGHRS, CDR2 YFSETQ. V gave up 2 bases and J gave up 5 bases; unmatched junction bases: 2. The CDR3 totals 14 residues.

V gene TRBV18 combines with J gene TRBJ1-1, with D possibly matching TRBD1 (5 bases). CDR1 KGHSH and CDR2 LQKENI come from the germline V gene. Trimming stripped 0 bases from V and 4 bases from J, with 6 bases between. The CDR3 covers 13 residues. CDR3 coding DNA: TGTGCCAGCTCACCACCGGGGGGCACTGAAGCTTTCTTT. Amino acids: CASSPPGGTEAFF.